This is a list of T cell receptor beta chains from one sample in a study of cytomegalovirus exposure and HLA in healthy donors. Profiling relied on immunoSEQ multiplex PCR, and the TCRdb table lists in-frame clones only, not all of them. Of around 130,000 clones in the sample, about 74% are singletons; the top ten hold approximately 5.4%. Sequencing was done on a sample of PBMCs. These receptors were collected from a woman in her forties or fifties in good health and CMV-seropositive. The CDR3 runs from the conserved cysteine through the conserved F or W. The D gene is left open where the match is weak. Clone size appears in some rows only: once, few, many, or a class for an expanded clone.

v_gene	j_gene	abundance	d_gene	len	CDR3nt	CDR3aa
TRBV4-2	TRBJ2-5	.	.	13	TGTGCCAGCAGCCAGGTGCGGCAAGAGACCCAGTACTTC	CASSQVRQETQYF
TRBV27	TRBJ1-4	few	.	13	TGTGCCAGCAGTTTAAGGCGGAATGAAAAACTGTTTTTT	CASSLRRNEKLFF
TRBV10-1	TRBJ2-2	.	TRBD2	12	TGCGCCCCCTGGGGGGGTACCGGGGAGCTGTTTTTT	CAPWGGTGELFF
TRBV14	TRBJ2-3	.	.	17	TGTGCCAGCAGCCAAGTGCCGGAGATCCACTACACAGATACGCAGTATTTT	CASSQVPEIHYTDTQYF
TRBV7-2	TRBJ2-5	.	.	14	TGTGCCAGCAGCTTTACAGCTTTCCAAGAGACCCAGTACTTC	CASSFTAFQETQYF
TRBV27	TRBJ2-3	.	.	12	TGTGCCAGCAGTCCAAACACAGATACGCAGTATTTT	CASSPNTDTQYF
TRBV5-5	TRBJ2-3	.	TRBD2	20	TGTGCCAGCAGCTTGCATAGCGGGGGGGCCGGTCTCTCTAGCACAGATACGCAGTATTTT	CASSLHSGGAGLSSTDTQYF
TRBV27	TRBJ2-1	.	.	15	TGTGCCAGCAGAGTTCAGGGTGTTTTCTACAATGAGCAGTTCTTC	CASRVQGVFYNEQFF
TRBV25-1	TRBJ2-7	.	.	12	TGTGCCAGCACAGGGCAAGCCTACGAGCGGTACTTC	CASTGQAYERYF
TRBV10-1	TRBJ2-5	.	.	14	TGCGCCAGCAGTGAGGGGGGGGCAGCGGAGACCCAGTACTTC	CASSEGGAAETQYF
TRBV9	TRBJ2-3	once	TRBD2	18	TGTGCCAGCAGCGTAGAACTAGCGGGGGGCCTTATCGCAGATACGCAGTATTTT	CASSVELAGGLIADTQYF
TRBV2	TRBJ1-5	.	TRBD1	13	TGTGCCAGCCAGACAGGGACGAATCAGCCCCAGCATTTT	CASQTGTNQPQHF
TRBV10-3	TRBJ2-5	.	.	14	TGTGCCACCAAAGTATCCAGGGAAGGAGAGACCCAGTACTTC	CATKVSREGETQYF
TRBV18	TRBJ1-4	once	.	13	TGTGCCAGCTCACCTAGCACCACAGAAAAACTGTTTTTT	CASSPSTTEKLFF
TRBV2	TRBJ1-2	.	.	15	TGTGCCAGCAGTGAAATAAGTAACAGGTTTAGTGGCTACACCTTC	CASSEISNRFSGYTF
TRBV7-9	TRBJ2-7	.	.	13	TGTGCCAGCAGGAGCGGAAGCTCCTACGAGCAGTACTTC	CASRSGSSYEQYF
TRBV7-2	TRBJ1-2	few	TRBD1	17	TGTGCCAGCAGCGGGGCAGGGGGCAGAGGTCTTAACTATGGCTACACCTTC	CASSGAGGRGLNYGYTF
TRBV18	TRBJ1-3	.	TRBD1	15	TGTGCCAGCTCACCGGGACAGGGAAGGAGAAACACCATATATTTT	CASSPGQGRRNTIYF
TRBV18	TRBJ2-7	.	.	14	TGTGCCAGCTCACAAAACAAGGGGTCGGACGAGCAGTACTTC	CASSQNKGSDEQYF
TRBV5-4	TRBJ2-7	.	TRBD1	15	TGTGCCAGCAGTTTTACAGGGGGCGCGAGAGACGAGCAGTACTTC	CASSFTGGARDEQYF
TRBV7-6	TRBJ2-7	.	.	12	TGTGCCAGCAGCTTAGCCCGGGACGAGCAGTACTTC	CASSLARDEQYF
TRBV6-1	TRBJ2-1	few	TRBD2	15	TGTGCCAGCACCTCGGGGACTAGCGGGGGAATTGAGCAGTTCTTC	CASTSGTSGGIEQFF
TRBV27	TRBJ1-5	.	.	14	TGTGCCAGCAGTTTCCCGACAGGCAATCAGCCCCAGCATTTT	CASSFPTGNQPQHF